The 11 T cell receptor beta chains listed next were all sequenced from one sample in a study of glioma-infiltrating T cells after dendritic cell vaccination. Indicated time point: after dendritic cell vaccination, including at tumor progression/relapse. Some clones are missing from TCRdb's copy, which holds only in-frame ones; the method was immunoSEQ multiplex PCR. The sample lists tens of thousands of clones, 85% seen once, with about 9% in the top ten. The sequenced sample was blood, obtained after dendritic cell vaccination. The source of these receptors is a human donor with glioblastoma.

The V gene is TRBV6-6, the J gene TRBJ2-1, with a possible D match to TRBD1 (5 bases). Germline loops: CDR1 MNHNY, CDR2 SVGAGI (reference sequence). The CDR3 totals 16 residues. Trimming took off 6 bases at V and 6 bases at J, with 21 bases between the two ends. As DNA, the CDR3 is TGTGCCAGCAGGGATGCGGCGCGTCGACAGCCCAATGAGCAGTTCTTC. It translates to CASRDAARRQPNEQFF.

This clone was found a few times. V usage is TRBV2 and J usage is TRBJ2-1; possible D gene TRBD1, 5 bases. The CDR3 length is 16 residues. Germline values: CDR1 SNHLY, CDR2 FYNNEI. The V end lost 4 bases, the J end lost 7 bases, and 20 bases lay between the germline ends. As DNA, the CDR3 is TGTGCCAGCAGTGGTCCTATAGGGGTCCCCATGAATGAGCAGTTCTTC. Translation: CASSGPIGVPMNEQFF.

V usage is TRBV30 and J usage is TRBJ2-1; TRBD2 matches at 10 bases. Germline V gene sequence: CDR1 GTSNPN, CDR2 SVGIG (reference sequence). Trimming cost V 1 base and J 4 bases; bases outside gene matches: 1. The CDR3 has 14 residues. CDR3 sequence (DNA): TGTGCCTGGAGTGCAGCGGGGGGGTACAATGAGCAGTTCTTC. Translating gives CAWSAAGGYNEQFF.

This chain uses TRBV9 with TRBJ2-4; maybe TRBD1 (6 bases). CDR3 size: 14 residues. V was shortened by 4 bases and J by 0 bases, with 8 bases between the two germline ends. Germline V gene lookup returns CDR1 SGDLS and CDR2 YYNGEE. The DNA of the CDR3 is TGTGCCAGCAGCCAGGGGCTAGCCAAAAACATTCAGTACTTC. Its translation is CASSQGLAKNIQYF.

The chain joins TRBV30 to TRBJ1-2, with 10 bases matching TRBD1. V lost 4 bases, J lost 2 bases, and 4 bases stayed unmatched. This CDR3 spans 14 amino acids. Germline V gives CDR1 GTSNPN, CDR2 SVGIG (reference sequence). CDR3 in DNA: TGTGCCTGGAAATGGGGACAGGGGAACTATGGCTACACCTTC. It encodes CAWKWGQGNYGYTF.

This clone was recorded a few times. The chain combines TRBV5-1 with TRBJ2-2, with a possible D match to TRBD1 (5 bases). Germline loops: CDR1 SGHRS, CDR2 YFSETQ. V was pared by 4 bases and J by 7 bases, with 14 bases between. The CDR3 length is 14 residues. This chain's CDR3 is CASSLDPQGGELFF. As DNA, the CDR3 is TGCGCCAGCAGCCTGGATCCTCAGGGCGGGGAGCTGTTTTTT.

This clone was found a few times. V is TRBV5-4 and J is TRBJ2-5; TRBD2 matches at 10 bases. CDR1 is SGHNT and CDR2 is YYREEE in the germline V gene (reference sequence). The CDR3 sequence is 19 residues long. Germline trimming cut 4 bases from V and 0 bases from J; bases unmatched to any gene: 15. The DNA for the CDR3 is TGTGCCAGCAGCCACCTCGGATCTAGCGGGGGTCCGTACCAAGAGACCCAGTACTTC. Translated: CASSHLGSSGGPYQETQYF.

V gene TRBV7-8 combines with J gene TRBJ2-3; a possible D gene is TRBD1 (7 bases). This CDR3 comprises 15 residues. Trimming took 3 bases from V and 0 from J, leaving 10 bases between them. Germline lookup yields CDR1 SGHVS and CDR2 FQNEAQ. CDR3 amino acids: CASSLRDSSTDTQYF. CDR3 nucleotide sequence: TGTGCCAGCAGCTTGCGGGACAGTAGCACAGATACGCAGTATTTT.

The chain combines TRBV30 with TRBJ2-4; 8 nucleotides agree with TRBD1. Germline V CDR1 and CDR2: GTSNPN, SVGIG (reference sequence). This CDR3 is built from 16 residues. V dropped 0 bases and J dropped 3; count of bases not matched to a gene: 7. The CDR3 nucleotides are TGTGCCTGGAGTGTACCCCAGGGGGCGGGCAAAAACATTCAGTACTTC. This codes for CAWSVPQGAGKNIQYF. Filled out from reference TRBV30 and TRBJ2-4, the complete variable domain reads SQTIHQWPATLVQPVGSPLSLECTVEGTSNPNLYWYRQAAGRGLQLLFYSVGIGQISSEVPQNLSASRPQDRQFILSSKKLLLSDSGFYLCAWSVPQGAGKNIQYFGAGTRLSVL.

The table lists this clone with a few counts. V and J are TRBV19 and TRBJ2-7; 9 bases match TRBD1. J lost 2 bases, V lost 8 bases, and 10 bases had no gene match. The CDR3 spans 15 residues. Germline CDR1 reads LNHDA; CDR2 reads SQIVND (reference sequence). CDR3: CASARWGQGTYEQYF. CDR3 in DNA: TGTGCCAGTGCAAGATGGGGACAGGGTACCTACGAGCAGTACTTC.

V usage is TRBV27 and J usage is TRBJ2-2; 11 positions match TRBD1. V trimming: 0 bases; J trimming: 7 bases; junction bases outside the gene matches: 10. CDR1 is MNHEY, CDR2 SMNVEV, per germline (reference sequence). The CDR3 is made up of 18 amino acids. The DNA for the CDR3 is TGTGCCAGCAGTTTATCGACCGGGACAGGGGGGTTACTCGGGGAGCTGTTTTTT. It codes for CASSLSTGTGGLLGELFF.